This is a list of T cell receptor beta chains from one sample in a study of OX40 agonist ivuxolimab in advanced cancers. TCRdb keeps only in-frame clones here, not all; method: immunoSEQ multiplex PCR. This sample has under 55,000 clones, with around 80% found just once. This specimen consisted of CD4+ or CD8+ T cells sorted from blood, obtained in a trial of the OX40 agonist ivuxolimab. The receptors were sampled from an adult with an advanced solid tumor such as melanoma, head and neck, liver or kidney cancer. Both conserved end residues are part of each CDR3. The order of the fields is CDR3 protein, CDR3 DNA, V gene, clone size, D gene, J gene. A D gene is named only where the DNA matches it firmly. Expanded clones are given a class, and other clones once, few, many or no size at all.

CDR3: CASSLFGGGYDTGELFF
DNA: TGCGCCAGCAGCTTGTTTGGCGGGGGCTACGACACCGGGGAGCTGTTTTTT
V: TRBV5-1
size: -
D: -
J: TRBJ2-2

CDR3: CASSLLLGMTDTQYF
DNA: TGTGCCAGCAGCCTCCTGCTGGGGATGACAGATACGCAGTATTTT
V: TRBV7-6
size: -
D: -
J: TRBJ2-3

CDR3: CASSLEGETQYF
DNA: TGTGCCAGCAGCTTAGAGGGGGAGACCCAGTACTTC
V: TRBV11-2
size: -
D: -
J: TRBJ2-5

CDR3: CASSSGQFYGYTF
DNA: TGTGCCAGCTCAAGCGGACAGTTCTATGGCTACACCTTC
V: TRBV18
size: -
D: -
J: TRBJ1-2

CDR3: CASSRDTPAYGYTF
DNA: TGTGCCAGCAGTAGGGACACCCCAGCCTATGGCTACACCTTC
V: TRBV6-1
size: -
D: -
J: TRBJ1-2

CDR3: CSVGDDTDTQYF
DNA: TGCAGCGTTGGGGACGACACAGATACGCAGTATTTT
V: TRBV29-1
size: -
D: -
J: TRBJ2-3

CDR3: CASSLEQGGYTF
DNA: TGCGCCAGCAGCTTGGAACAGGGCGGCTACACCTTC
V: TRBV5-1
size: medium-sized
D: -
J: TRBJ1-2

CDR3: CASTKGQGSGNTIYF
DNA: TGTGCCAGCACAAAGGGACAGGGTTCTGGAAACACCATATATTTT
V: TRBV6-5
size: -
D: TRBD1
J: TRBJ1-3

CDR3: CASSLDAGNTEAFF
DNA: TGTGCCAGCAGCTTAGACGCGGGAAACACTGAAGCTTTCTTT
V: TRBV7-2
size: -
D: -
J: TRBJ1-1

CDR3: CASSLDVREETQYF
DNA: TGTGCCAGCAGCTTAGACGTCAGGGAAGAGACCCAGTACTTC
V: TRBV7-2
size: -
D: -
J: TRBJ2-5

CDR3: CSASLYNEQFF
DNA: TGCAGTGCTAGTCTGTACAATGAGCAGTTCTTC
V: TRBV20-1
size: -
D: -
J: TRBJ2-1

CDR3: CATSRGQGNTIYF
DNA: TGTGCCACCAGCAGAGGACAGGGAAACACCATATATTTT
V: TRBV15
size: -
D: -
J: TRBJ1-3

CDR3: CASSQDWTGPGNTIYF
DNA: TGTGCCAGCAGCCAAGATTGGACAGGGCCTGGAAACACCATATATTTT
V: TRBV4-2
size: few
D: TRBD1
J: TRBJ1-3

CDR3: CASSLVGQSNQPQHF
DNA: TGTGCCAGCAGCTTAGTAGGCCAGAGCAATCAGCCCCAGCATTTT
V: TRBV7-2
size: -
D: -
J: TRBJ1-5

CDR3: CASSDDGNEQFF
DNA: TGTGCCAGCAGTGACGACGGGAATGAGCAGTTCTTC
V: TRBV2
size: once
D: -
J: TRBJ2-1

CDR3: CASRSRDNSETQYF
DNA: TGTGCCAGTCGATCTCGGGACAACTCGGAGACCCAGTACTTC
V: TRBV2
size: -
D: -
J: TRBJ2-5

CDR3: CASSLARFLGQETQYF
DNA: TGTGCCAGCAGCTTAGCGCGGTTTCTGGGGCAAGAGACCCAGTACTTC
V: TRBV7-8
size: -
D: -
J: TRBJ2-5

CDR3: CASSTRTGGIDEQYF
DNA: TGTGCCAGCAGCACTCGGACAGGGGGCATCGACGAGCAGTACTTC
V: TRBV11-2
size: -
D: TRBD1
J: TRBJ2-7

CDR3: CASSLPQETQYF
DNA: TGTGCCAGCAGCCTACCCCAGGAGACCCAGTACTTC
V: TRBV11-2
size: -
D: -
J: TRBJ2-5

CDR3: CATSRPRGYTGELFF
DNA: TGTGCCACCAGCAGACCCAGGGGTTACACCGGGGAGCTGTTTTTT
V: TRBV15
size: -
D: -
J: TRBJ2-2

CDR3: CASSLEGVEQYF
DNA: TGTGCCAGCAGTTTAGAGGGAGTGGAGCAGTACTTC
V: TRBV28
size: -
D: -
J: TRBJ2-7

CDR3: CASSGYAASYEQYF
DNA: TGTGCCAGCAGCGGTTACGCGGCCTCCTACGAGCAGTACTTC
V: TRBV5-5
size: -
D: -
J: TRBJ2-7

CDR3: CASSVDSVNQPQHF
DNA: TGCGCCAGCAGCGTTGACAGTGTTAATCAGCCCCAGCATTTT
V: TRBV5-1
size: -
D: -
J: TRBJ1-5

CDR3: CASSFTGHSKNTETQYF
DNA: TGTGCCAGCAGCTTTACGGGACACTCGAAGAACACGGAGACCCAGTACTTC
V: TRBV5-4
size: once
D: -
J: TRBJ2-5